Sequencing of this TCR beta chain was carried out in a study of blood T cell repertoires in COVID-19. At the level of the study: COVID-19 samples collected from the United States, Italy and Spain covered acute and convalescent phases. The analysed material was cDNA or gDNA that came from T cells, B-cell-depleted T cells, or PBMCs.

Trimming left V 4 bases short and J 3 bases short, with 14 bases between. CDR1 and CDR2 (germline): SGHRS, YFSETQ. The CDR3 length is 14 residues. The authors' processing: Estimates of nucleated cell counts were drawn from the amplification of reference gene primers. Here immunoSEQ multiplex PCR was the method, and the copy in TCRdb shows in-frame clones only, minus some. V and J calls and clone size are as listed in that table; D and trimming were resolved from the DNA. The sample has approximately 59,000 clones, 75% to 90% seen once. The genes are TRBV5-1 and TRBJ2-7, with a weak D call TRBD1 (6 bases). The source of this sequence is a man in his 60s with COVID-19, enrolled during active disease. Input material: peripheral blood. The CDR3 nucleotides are TGCGCCAGCAGCCCGGACAGCGACAACTACGAGCAGTACTTC. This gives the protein CASSPDSDNYEQYF.